Below, 19 T cell receptor beta chains from the same sample are listed, as sequenced in a study of blood T cell repertoires in COVID-19. Profiling relied on immunoSEQ multiplex PCR, and the TCRdb table lists in-frame clones only, not all of them. This sample has around 170,000 clones, with around four fifths found just once. Specimen: peripheral blood. The receptors stem from a woman between 40 and 50 years old with acute or convalescent COVID-19.

This chain connects TRBV5-5 to TRBJ1-2; unclear D gene. Germline values: CDR1 SGHKS, CDR2 YYEKEE (reference sequence). The germline V and J ends were trimmed by 1 base and 2 bases, with 6 bases remaining between them. The CDR3 consists of 13 residues. CDR3 nucleotides: TGTGCCAGCAGCTTGCAAGAGAACTATGGCTACACCTTC. It codes for CASSLQENYGYTF.

The chain couples TRBV6-4 to TRBJ2-3, with a possible D match to TRBD1 (8 bases). This CDR3 has 16 residues. V was shortened by 5 bases and J by 6 bases, with 21 bases between the two germline ends. Germline CDR1 reads MRHNA; CDR2 reads SNTAGT. The DNA of the CDR3 is TGTGCCAGCAGTCCTACTGGAACAGGGGGGGCCGATACGCAGTATTTT. Protein product: CASSPTGTGGADTQYF.

This clone came up once. V is TRBV28 and J is TRBJ2-1; TRBD2 agrees at 8 bases. The CDR3 contains 17 residues. The junction had 11 bases not matched to a gene; V was cut back by 3 bases and J by 4 bases. CDR1 and CDR2 from the germline V gene are MDHEN and SYDVKM. Written as DNA, the CDR3 is TGTGCCAGCAGTTTGTCTAGCGGGCGCCGAACTTACAATGAGCAGTTCTTC. This encodes CASSLSSGRRTYNEQFF.

The chain uses TRBV5-4 and TRBJ1-6, with D possibly being TRBD1 (6 bases). V gave up 9 bases and J gave up 5 bases, with 15 bases separating them. Looked up from germline, CDR1 is SGHNT and CDR2 is YYREEE (reference sequence). This CDR3 comprises 14 residues. This CDR3 reads CATRQATHNSPLHF. The CDR3 DNA sequence: TGTGCCACCAGACAGGCAACCCATAATTCACCCCTCCACTTT.

The chain has TRBV6-1 and TRBJ2-1; 7 positions agree with TRBD2. V dropped 2 bases and J dropped 4; count of bases not matched to a gene: 5. Germline loops: CDR1 MNHNS, CDR2 SASEGT. The CDR3 totals 15 residues. The CDR3 region has the DNA TGTGCCAGCAGTGAATCCGGGGGGACGTACAATGAGCAGTTCTTC. It yields the protein CASSESGGTYNEQFF.

V and J are TRBV10-1 and TRBJ2-7, with TRBD1 identical over 11 bases. Per germline, CDR1 WNHNN and CDR2 SYGVQD (reference sequence). CDR3 length: 16 residues. After removal of 3 bases from V and 3 bases from J, the junction contained 7 bases not matched to a gene. CDR3 sequence (DNA): TGCGCCAGCAGTGAATCCGGGACAGGGGGGATCTACGAGCAGTACTTC. Translating gives CASSESGTGGIYEQYF.

The rearrangement uses TRBV13 and TRBJ2-2, with TRBD2 as a possible D gene (6 bases). CDR3 length equals 14 residues. Between the trimmed V and J ends, which lost 1 base and 6 bases, there was a span of 9 bases. The germline V gene has CDR1 PRHDT and CDR2 FYEKMQ (reference sequence). CDR3 region: CASSLVSGAGELFF. CDR3 nucleotide sequence: TGTGCCAGCAGCTTAGTATCGGGGGCCGGGGAGCTGTTTTTT.

The V gene is TRBV5-4, the J gene TRBJ2-3, with 7 bases identical to TRBD2. This CDR3 has 15 residues. V gave up 1 base and J gave up 4 bases; unmatched junction bases: 6. Germline assignment: CDR1 SGHNT and CDR2 YYREEE (reference sequence). CDR3 coding DNA: TGTGCCAGCAGCTTGCCCAGCGGGGTACCAGATACGCAGTATTTT. It yields the protein CASSLPSGVPDTQYF.

The V call is TRBV5-4, the J call TRBJ1-1, with TRBD1 identical over 8 bases. V was clipped by 0 bases and J by 6 bases; unmatched bases: 1. CDR1 is SGHNT and CDR2 is YYREEE in the germline V gene (reference sequence). This CDR3 is 13 amino acids long. The CDR3 region is CASSLDRGAEAFF. CDR3 coding DNA: TGTGCCAGCAGCTTGGACAGGGGGGCTGAAGCTTTCTTT.

In this sample, this clone turned up a few times. The J gene is TRBJ2-6, the V gene TRBV1; the DNA was not compared with TRBD1, the D call given in the table. TRBV1 represents a pseudogene. This CDR3 is 18 amino acids long. The CDR3 spells CTSSPQAQDRTGANVLTF. The CDR3 region has the DNA TGCACCAGCAGCCCTCAAGCCCAAGACAGGACTGGGGCCAACGTCCTGACTTTC.

The rearrangement joins TRBV5-4 to TRBJ2-1; no reliable D call. V was cut by 1 base and J by 3 bases, with 11 bases left in between. Germline values: CDR1 SGHNT, CDR2 YYREEE (reference sequence). The CDR3 contains 15 residues. The CDR3 region is CASSLRMGNYNEQFF. Here the CDR3 DNA reads TGTGCCAGCAGCTTGCGGATGGGCAACTACAATGAGCAGTTCTTC.

This clone appeared a few times. The CDR3 region has the DNA TGTGCCAGCAGCCGAACAGGGTCGGAAGGCTACACCTTC. Amino acids: CASSRTGSEGYTF. V and J are TRBV6-5 and TRBJ1-2, with D possibly being TRBD1 (6 bases). In germline, CDR1 is MNHEY, CDR2 SVGAGI. This CDR3 region has 13 residues. V lost 6 bases and J lost 8, with 16 bases in between.

The CDR3 DNA is TGTGCCAGCAGCCCAGGGACATCAGCAGGGAGACTGTTTTTT. Protein product: CASSPGTSAGRLFF. The V call is TRBV4-2, the J call TRBJ1-4, with D tentatively TRBD1 (6 bases). Germline lookup yields CDR1 LGHNA and CDR2 YNFKEQ. The germline V and J ends were trimmed by 4 bases and 13 bases, with 19 bases remaining between them. The CDR3 extends over 14 amino acids.

The chain employs TRBV6-1 and TRBJ2-7; 8 positions match TRBD1. Germline CDR1 is MNHNS and CDR2 is SASEGT. Trimming removed 0 bases from V and 0 bases from J; junction bases left unmatched: 1. The CDR3 is 15 residues long. CDR3 bases: TGTGCCAGCAGTGAAGCGCAGGGGGCCTCCTACGAGCAGTACTTC. It codes for CASSEAQGASYEQYF.

V and J are TRBV10-1 and TRBJ2-3; 7 nucleotides line up with TRBD2. Trimming at V came to 3 bases and at J to 4 bases, leaving 10 bases not matched to a gene. The CDR3 loop spans 16 amino acids. Germline V gene data show CDR1 as WNHNN and CDR2 as SYGVQD (reference sequence). The CDR3 sequence is CASSDPGGRRPDTQYF. CDR3 DNA sequence: TGCGCCAGCAGTGACCCGGGAGGCCGGCGGCCAGATACGCAGTATTTT.

This chain uses TRBV7-2 with TRBJ2-5, with a tentative D call TRBD1 (5 bases). Looked up from germline, CDR1 is SGHTA and CDR2 is FQGNSA. CDR3 length equals 14 residues. V shed 4 bases and J shed 0 bases, with 9 bases lying between them. The CDR3 loop reads CASSSRVDQETQYF. The CDR3 bases are TGTGCCAGCAGCTCCAGGGTGGACCAAGAGACCCAGTACTTC.

V and J are TRBV5-1 and TRBJ1-4; the D gene is possibly TRBD1 (6 bases). Trimming cost V 3 bases and J 0 bases, with 15 bases left between them. The CDR3 runs to 17 residues. The germline gives CDR1 SGHRS, CDR2 YFSETQ. CDR3 sequence: CASSWGPKAATNEKLFF. Written as DNA, the CDR3 is TGCGCCAGCAGCTGGGGGCCGAAGGCAGCAACTAATGAAAAACTGTTTTTT.

The chain joins TRBV27 to TRBJ2-7; D is ambiguous. The CDR3 runs 13 residues. V shed 3 bases and J shed 5 bases, with 11 bases lying between them. The germline V gene has CDR1 MNHEY and CDR2 SMNVEV (reference sequence). The CDR3 spells CASSFGQVNEQYF. Written as DNA, the CDR3 is TGTGCCAGCAGTTTTGGCCAGGTTAACGAGCAGTACTTC.

The V call is TRBV20-1, the J call TRBJ2-7; D gene uncertain. This CDR3 contains 12 residues. V lost 3 bases to trimming and J lost 2 bases, with 8 bases between them. From germline, CDR1 is DFQATT and CDR2 SNEGSKA (reference sequence). Here the CDR3 DNA reads TGCAGTGCTAGTGTGGCCGCCTACGAGCAGTACTTC. Protein: CSASVAAYEQYF.